These 22 T cell receptor beta chains came from one sample sequenced in a study of blood T cell repertoires in COVID-19. Libraries were prepared by immunoSEQ multiplex PCR; TCRdb keeps only in-frame clonotypes and omits some of them. The sample lists 300,000 to 400,000 clones, approximately 86% occurring once. The sample was PBMCs or T cells enriched from blood (not recorded which). The receptors stem from a woman aged 40 to 50 with acute COVID-19.

The chain is built from TRBV23-1 and TRBJ1-1; D may be TRBD1 (5 bases). TRBV23-1 is given ORF status, its function remaining uncertain. Trimming stripped 0 bases from V and 6 bases from J, with 11 bases between. CDR3 length: 14 amino acids. The DNA for the CDR3 is TGCGCCAGCAGTCAATCGGGGGGATCCGCTGAAGCTTTCTTT. Translated: CASSQSGGSAEAFF.

The CDR3 DNA sequence: TGTGCCAGCAGCCAAGTCTTTCAGGGACATGGCAATCAGCCCCAGCATTTT. Residues: CASSQVFQGHGNQPQHF. This chain links TRBV4-2 with TRBJ1-5, with D perhaps TRBD1 (6 bases). The CDR3 runs to 17 residues. The V gene's germline CDR1 is LGHNA and CDR2 YNFKEQ. Trimming left V 1 base short and J 2 bases short, with 15 bases between.

V and J are TRBV19 and TRBJ1-2; D is possibly TRBD1 (5 bases). This CDR3 comprises 14 residues. V was shortened by 1 base and J by 7 bases, with 13 bases between the two germline ends. Germline V gene lookup returns CDR1 LNHDA and CDR2 SQIVND (reference sequence). CDR3 loop: CASSIVQGASGYTF. CDR3 DNA: TGTGCCAGTAGTATAGTGCAAGGGGCATCTGGCTACACCTTC. The full variable domain, in which reference TRBV19 and TRBJ1-2 provide the parts outside the CDR3, is DGGITQSPKYLFRKEGQNVTLSCEQNLNHDAMYWYRQDPGQGLRLIYYSQIVNDFQKGDIAEGYSVSREKKESFPLTVTSAQKNPTAFYLCASSIVQGASGYTFGSGTRLTVV.

The chain employs TRBV4-1 and TRBJ1-6; 9 positions agree with TRBD1. The CDR3 length is 15 residues. The trim removed 4 bases at V and 9 bases at J, leaving 7 bases unmatched. CDR1 and CDR2 (germline): MGHRA, YSYEKL. The CDR3 loop reads CASSRAGTGFSPLHF. DNA of the CDR3: TGCGCCAGCAGCCGCGCCGGGACAGGGTTTTCACCCCTCCACTTT.

This chain links TRBV5-4 with TRBJ1-5; TRBD1 matches at 8 bases. There are 13 residues in the CDR3. V lost 5 bases to trimming and J lost 9 bases; unmatched junction nucleotides: 7. Looked up from germline, CDR1 is SGHNT and CDR2 is YYREEE (reference sequence). CDR3 in DNA: TGTGCCAGCAGTCCGGACAGGGTAGGGCCCCAGCATTTT. Its translation is CASSPDRVGPQHF. Full variable domain (missing parts from reference TRBV5-4 and TRBJ1-5): ETGVTQSPTHLIKTRGQQVTLRCSSQSGHNTVSWYQQALGQGPQFIFQYYREEENGRGNFPPRFSGLQFPNYSSELNVNALELDDSALYLCASSPDRVGPQHFGDGTRLSIL.

The rearrangement uses TRBV28 and TRBJ1-2; no clear D gene. The CDR3 consists of 13 residues. Deletions cut 6 bases from V and 4 bases from J, with 12 bases between. Germline lookup yields CDR1 MDHEN and CDR2 SYDVKM. The DNA of the CDR3 is TGTGCCAGCAGAGCCAACAGCTTCTATGGCTACACCTTC. Residues: CASRANSFYGYTF.

This chain connects TRBV27 to TRBJ2-1; 11 bases agree with TRBD1. The junction had 9 bases not matched to a gene; V was cut back by 3 bases and J by 8 bases. CDR3 size: 16 residues. Germline values: CDR1 MNHEY, CDR2 SMNVEV (reference sequence). CDR3 in DNA: TGTGCCAGCAGTTTCTTAACCGGGACAGGGGGGTATGAGCAGTTCTTC. Protein sequence: CASSFLTGTGGYEQFF.

In this sample, this clone turned up once. The rearrangement joins TRBV4-3 to TRBJ2-3; TRBD2 is a possible D gene (5 bases). This CDR3 has 17 residues. Trimming took off 1 base at V and 2 bases at J, with 16 bases between the two ends. Germline values: CDR1 LGHNA, CDR2 YSLEER. The CDR3 spells CASSQGAQAAYTDTQYF. CDR3 sequence (DNA): TGCGCCAGCAGCCAAGGGGCCCAAGCGGCCTACACAGATACGCAGTATTTT.

The chain joins TRBV5-5 to TRBJ1-5; D remains unclear. The V gene lost 4 bases and the J gene lost 4 bases, with 15 bases spanning the gap. Germline CDR1 reads SGHKS; CDR2 reads YYEKEE (reference sequence). There are 15 residues in the CDR3. The CDR3 nucleotides are TGTGCCAGCAGCCCACACTCCCTCGGGAATCAGCCCCAGCATTTT. It specifies CASSPHSLGNQPQHF.

This clone was observed a single time. This rearrangement joins TRBV11-2 to TRBJ2-2, with 9 bases identical to TRBD2. The V segment lost 2 bases and the J segment 0 bases; nucleotides outside the gene matches: 7. This CDR3 has 18 amino acids. Looked up from germline, CDR1 is SGHAT and CDR2 is FQNNGV. The CDR3 loop is CASSLPSGVLSNTGELFF. In nucleotides, the CDR3 is TGTGCCAGCAGCTTACCTAGCGGGGTACTTTCGAACACCGGGGAGCTGTTTTTT.

The chain links TRBV12-3 or TRBV12-4 to TRBJ2-7, with 9 bases that match TRBD1. The CDR3 has 13 residues. The junction had 3 bases not matched to a gene; V was cut back by 6 bases and J by 3 bases. CDR3 sequence: CASRGQGRYEQYF. The CDR3 nucleotides read TGTGCCAGCAGGGGACAGGGCCGCTACGAGCAGTACTTC.

The CDR3 nucleotides read TGTGCCAGCAGCCCGACCGGGACAAGAGGGGAGACCCAGTACTTC. This codes for CASSPTGTRGETQYF. The chain has TRBV11-3 and TRBJ2-5, with D possibly TRBD1 on 6 matching bases. The germline V gene has CDR1 SGHNT and CDR2 YENEEA. CDR3 size: 15 residues. Trimming cost V 5 bases and J 5 bases, with 18 bases left between them.

The rearrangement links TRBV7-9 to TRBJ2-3, with D possibly being TRBD1 (6 bases). From germline, CDR1 is SEHNR and CDR2 FQNEAQ (reference sequence). The CDR3 is 15 amino acids. V was cut by 5 bases and J by 4 bases, with 16 bases left in between. CDR3 residues: CASSPDSFSPDTQYF. The CDR3 region has the DNA TGTGCCAGCAGCCCGGACAGTTTTAGTCCAGATACGCAGTATTTT. Complete variable domain (other parts from reference TRBV7-9 and TRBJ2-3): DTGVSQNPRHKITKRGQNVTFRCDPISEHNRLYWYRQTLGQGPEFLTYFQNEAQLEKSRLLSDRFSAERPKGSFSTLEIQRTEQGDSAMYLCASSPDSFSPDTQYFGPGTRLTVL.

The table lists this clone with a count of one. The V and J genes are TRBV29-1 and TRBJ1-5; no definite D call. The CDR3 has 12 residues. Trimming cost V 4 bases and J 8 bases, with 12 bases left between them. The germline V gene has CDR1 SQVTM and CDR2 ANQGSEA. CDR3 protein: CSVGKVGEPQHF. CDR3 bases: TGCAGCGTTGGCAAGGTTGGAGAGCCCCAGCATTTT.

The rearrangement joins TRBV2 to TRBJ2-7, with D unclear. Germline lookup yields CDR1 SNHLY and CDR2 FYNNEI. The V gene lost 0 bases and the J gene lost 7 bases, with 10 bases spanning the gap. This CDR3 contains 13 residues. CDR3 residues: CASSEARSVEQYF. The DNA of the CDR3 is TGTGCCAGCAGTGAAGCGAGGAGCGTGGAGCAGTACTTC.

The V call is TRBV5-4, the J call TRBJ2-1, with a possible D match to TRBD2 (6 bases). Looked up from germline, CDR1 is SGHNT and CDR2 is YYREEE (reference sequence). This CDR3 comprises 16 residues. V lost 3 bases and J lost 6, with 19 bases in between. In nucleotides, the CDR3 is TGTGCCAGCAGCTCGGAGGGGATCCCACCCTTCAATGAGCAGTTCTTC. Residues: CASSSEGIPPFNEQFF.

The V and J genes are TRBV6-4 and TRBJ1-5; 8 nucleotides match TRBD1. This CDR3 has 19 residues. V shed 6 bases and J 0 bases; nucleotides not matched to a gene: 16. The germline V gene encodes CDR1 MRHNA and CDR2 SNTAGT. The CDR3 bases are TGTGCCAGCAGGGGGGAGGCGACCGACAGGGGTAATAGCAATCAGCCCCAGCATTTT. Residues: CASRGEATDRGNSNQPQHF.

The chain has TRBV27 and TRBJ2-3; 8 nucleotides align to TRBD2. CDR3 length equals 18 residues. Germline-derived CDR1 and CDR2 are MNHEY and SMNVEV (reference sequence). Germline trimming cut 3 bases from V and 0 bases from J; bases unmatched to any gene: 11. In DNA form, the CDR3 reads TGTGCCAGCAGTTTTTTTACGGGAGGGGTTTATAGCACAGATACGCAGTATTTT. Protein product: CASSFFTGGVYSTDTQYF.

The rearrangement links TRBV6-2 or TRBV6-3 to TRBJ2-7, with TRBD2 as a possible D gene (5 bases). V shed 3 bases and J shed 2 bases, with 11 bases lying between them. The CDR3 covers 14 residues. CDR1 and CDR2 from the germline V gene are MNHEY and SVGEGT. CDR3 region: CASSYTRVTYEQYF. CDR3 sequence (DNA): TGTGCCAGCAGTTATACGAGGGTTACCTACGAGCAGTACTTC.

The chain recombines TRBV6-5 with TRBJ1-1, with a tentative D call TRBD1 (6 bases). Trimming took 0 bases from V and 0 from J, leaving 11 bases between them. The germline gives CDR1 MNHEY, CDR2 SVGAGI. The CDR3 totals 16 residues. CDR3 loop: CASSYSTGHMNTEAFF. The CDR3 coding sequence is TGTGCCAGCAGTTACTCGACAGGCCACATGAACACTGAAGCTTTCTTT.

The chain carries TRBV18 and TRBJ1-5, with D hard to call. With 5 bases removed from V and 5 bases from J, the gap between germline ends came to 10 bases. This CDR3 comprises 13 residues. Germline V gene lookup returns CDR1 KGHSH and CDR2 LQKENI. CDR3 nucleotides: TGTGCCAGCTCAGCGACCGGAGATCAGCCCCAGCATTTT. Protein product: CASSATGDQPQHF.

The J gene is TRBJ2-7, the V gene TRBV7-2; 13 bases map to TRBD2. The V gene end was trimmed by 3 bases and the J gene end by 5 bases; junction bases not matched to a gene: 4. Germline V gene lookup returns CDR1 SGHTA and CDR2 FQGNSA. The CDR3 sequence is 15 residues long. CDR3 nucleotides: TGTGCCAGCAGCTTGGGACTAGCGGGGATGAACGAGCAGTACTTC. Encoded protein: CASSLGLAGMNEQYF.